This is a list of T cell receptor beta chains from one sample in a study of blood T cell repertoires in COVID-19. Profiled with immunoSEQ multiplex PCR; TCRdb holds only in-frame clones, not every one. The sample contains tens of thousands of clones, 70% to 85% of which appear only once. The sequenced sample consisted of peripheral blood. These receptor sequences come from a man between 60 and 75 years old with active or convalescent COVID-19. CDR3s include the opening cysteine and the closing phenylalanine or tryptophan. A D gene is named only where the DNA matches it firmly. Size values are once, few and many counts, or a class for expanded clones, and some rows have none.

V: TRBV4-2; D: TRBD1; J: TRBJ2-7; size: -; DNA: TGTGCCAGCAGCAAAAAGGCGGGACAGGGGACCTACGAGCAGTACTTC; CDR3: CASSKKAGQGTYEQYF
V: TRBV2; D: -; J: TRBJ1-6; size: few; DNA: TGTGCCAGCAGTGAAGCGCGCGTCAATTCACCCCTCCACTTT; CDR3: CASSEARVNSPLHF
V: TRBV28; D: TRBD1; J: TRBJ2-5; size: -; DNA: TGTGCCAGCAGTTTAATCCCAGGGGGAGAGACCCAGTACTTC; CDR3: CASSLIPGGETQYF
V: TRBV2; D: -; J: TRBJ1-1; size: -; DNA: TGTGCCAGCCGTTGGAGCGGGGACACTGAAGCTTTCTTT; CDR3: CASRWSGDTEAFF
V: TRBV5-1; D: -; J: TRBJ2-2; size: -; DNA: TGCGCCAGCAGCGTCAGGGTGTTGCCCGGGGAGCTGTTTTTT; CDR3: CASSVRVLPGELFF
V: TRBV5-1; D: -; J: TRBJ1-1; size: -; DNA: TGCGCCAGCAGCTTGGAGGCGGCAGGGGAAGCGGAAGCTTTCTTT; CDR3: CASSLEAAGEAEAFF
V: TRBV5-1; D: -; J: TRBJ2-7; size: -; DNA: TGCGCCAGCAGCTTGTCAGTTGCCTACGAGCAGTACTTC; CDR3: CASSLSVAYEQYF
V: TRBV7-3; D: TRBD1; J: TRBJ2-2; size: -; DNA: TGTGCCAGCAGCGCTATTCCCCCCGGGACAGGGGGCGAGCTGTTTTTT; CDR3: CASSAIPPGTGGELFF
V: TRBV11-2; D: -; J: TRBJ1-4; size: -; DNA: TGTGCCAGCAGCTCCGAGGGCGGGAAGGAAAAACTGTTTTTT; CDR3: CASSSEGGKEKLFF
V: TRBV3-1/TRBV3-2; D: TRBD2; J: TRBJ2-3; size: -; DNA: TGTGCCAGCCACACGGGGGGAAGTACAGTTACGCAGTATTTT; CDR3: CASHTGGSTVTQYF
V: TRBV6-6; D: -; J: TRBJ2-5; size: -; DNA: TGTGCCAGCAGTTACTCGAAAGGCAGGGGAGAGACCCAGTACTTC; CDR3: CASSYSKGRGETQYF
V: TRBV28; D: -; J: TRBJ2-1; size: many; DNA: TGTGCCAGCGGGAGGACGGCGTTCTTC; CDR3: CASGRTAFF
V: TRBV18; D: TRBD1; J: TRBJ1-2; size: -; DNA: TGTGCCAGCTCACCCACAGGGGATTTTAACTATGGCTACACCTTC; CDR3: CASSPTGDFNYGYTF
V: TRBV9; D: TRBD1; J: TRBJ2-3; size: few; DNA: TGTGCCAGCAGCCCCCCAGGACAGGGGGCGAGGAGGGATACGCAGTATTTT; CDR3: CASSPPGQGARRDTQYF
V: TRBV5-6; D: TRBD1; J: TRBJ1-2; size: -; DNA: TGTGCCAGCAGCTTGGACAGGGGTAACTATGGCTACACCTTC; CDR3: CASSLDRGNYGYTF
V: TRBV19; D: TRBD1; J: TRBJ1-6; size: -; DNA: TGTGCCAGTAGCCCCGGGACAGGGGAACCCCTCCACTTT; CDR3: CASSPGTGEPLHF
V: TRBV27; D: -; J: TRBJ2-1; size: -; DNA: TGTGCCAGCAGTCCCCCTTTGGGGGGCAATGAGCAGTTCTTC; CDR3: CASSPPLGGNEQFF
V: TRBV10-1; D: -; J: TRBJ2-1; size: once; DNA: TGCGCCAGCAGTGAGTCCTCTTACAATGAGCAGTTCTTC; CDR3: CASSESSYNEQFF
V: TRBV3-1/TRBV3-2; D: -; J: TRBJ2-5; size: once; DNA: TGTGCCAGCAGCCAAAATTACGAGCAAGAGACCCAGTACTTC; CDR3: CASSQNYEQETQYF
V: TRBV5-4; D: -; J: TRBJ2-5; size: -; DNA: TGTGCCAGCAGCGGGGGGGGCAGCGTCCAAGAGACCCAGTACTTC; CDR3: CASSGGGSVQETQYF
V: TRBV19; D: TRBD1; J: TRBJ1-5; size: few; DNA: TGTGCCAGTCGTAACAGGGGCTTCTTAGCAGAGGAGCCCCAGCATTTT; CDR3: CASRNRGFLAEEPQHF
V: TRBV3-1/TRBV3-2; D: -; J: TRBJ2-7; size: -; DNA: TGTGCCAGCAGCCAAGCGGAGGGTAGCCACGAGCAGTACTTC; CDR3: CASSQAEGSHEQYF
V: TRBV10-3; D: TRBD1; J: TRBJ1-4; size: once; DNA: TGTGCCGTCCGTCGGACAGGGCAAGGGGAAAAACTGTTTTTT; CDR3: CAVRRTGQGEKLFF
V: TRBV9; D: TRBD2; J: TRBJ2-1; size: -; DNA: TGTGCCAGCAGCTTTGGGACTAGCGGGGGGGCAGGTGAGCAGTTCTTC; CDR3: CASSFGTSGGAGEQFF
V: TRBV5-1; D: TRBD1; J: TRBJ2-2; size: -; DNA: TGCGCCAGCAGCTCCCTCGGACAGGGTTCCGGGGAGCTGTTTTTT; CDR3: CASSSLGQGSGELFF
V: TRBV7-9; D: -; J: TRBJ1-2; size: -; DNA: TGTGCCAGCAGCCCGCAGGGGACCCCGGGCTATGGCTACACCTTC; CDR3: CASSPQGTPGYGYTF
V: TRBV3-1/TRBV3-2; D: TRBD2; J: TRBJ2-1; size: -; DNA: TGTGCCAGCAGGCTGGAGCGGGGACTCTACAATGAGCAGTTCTTC; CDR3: CASRLERGLYNEQFF
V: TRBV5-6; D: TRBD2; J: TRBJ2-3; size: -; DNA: TGTGCCAGCAGCGGTGCGGGGGCAGATACGCAGTATTTT; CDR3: CASSGAGADTQYF
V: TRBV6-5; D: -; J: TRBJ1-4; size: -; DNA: TGTGCCAGCAGTTCGGGACAACTTAATGAAAAACTGTTTTTT; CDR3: CASSSGQLNEKLFF
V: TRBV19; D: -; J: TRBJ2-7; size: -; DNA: TGTGCCAGTAGTCCCGGGACCCTAGCGTACGAGCAGTACTTC; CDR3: CASSPGTLAYEQYF
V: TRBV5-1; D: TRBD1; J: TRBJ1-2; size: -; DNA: TGCGCCAACAGCTTCACAGGGGGCGAATATGGCTACACCTTC; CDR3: CANSFTGGEYGYTF
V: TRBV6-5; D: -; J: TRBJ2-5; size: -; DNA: TGTGCCAGCAGTTTTCAAGCCCGAGAGACCCAGTACTTC; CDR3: CASSFQARETQYF